These T cell receptor beta chains were read from a single sample in a study of T cell repertoires in cytomegalovirus infection. Using its own MiXCR run on the reads, TCRdb lists one record per CDR3 protein. The table has 70,000 to 85,000 distinct CDR3 sequences, 35% to 50% seen once. Antigens for these TCRs are unknown. The specimen was CD8+ T cells from cultured PBMCs, collected from culture after CMV antigen stimulation. All receptors derive from a human donor in good health (CMV status not recorded). Some clones in this sample may be carry-over from other donors' samples. CDR3s include the opening cysteine and the closing phenylalanine or tryptophan. A D gene is named only where the DNA matches it firmly. Size is stated for part of the rows, as once, few or many counts, or as a class when the clone is expanded.

clone size: few
J gene: TRBJ2-3
V gene: TRBV7-8
D gene: TRBD2
CDR3 DNA: TGTGCCAGCAGCTCCCAACTAGCGGGAGGCACAGATACGCAGTATTTT
CDR3 protein: CASSSQLAGGTDTQYF

clone size: -
J gene: TRBJ1-2
V gene: TRBV2
D gene: -
CDR3 DNA: TGTGCCAGCAGGGGAAACAGGCTTGGAGTCTATGGCTACACCTTC
CDR3 protein: CASRGNRLGVYGYTF

clone size: -
J gene: TRBJ2-1
V gene: TRBV5-4
D gene: -
CDR3 DNA: TGTGCCAGCAGCTTGGAGGAGGGGAAGAGCTCCTACAATGAGCAGTTCTTC
CDR3 protein: CASSLEEGKSSYNEQFF

clone size: -
J gene: TRBJ2-5
V gene: TRBV11-2
D gene: -
CDR3 DNA: TGTGCCAGCAGCTTAGGTGTGGGCCCAATCCAAGAGACCCAGTACTTC
CDR3 protein: CASSLGVGPIQETQYF

clone size: -
J gene: TRBJ1-3
V gene: TRBV7-9
D gene: TRBD1
CDR3 DNA: TGTGCCAGCAGCTCCACCCCCGGGACAGGGGATATTTTGGGAAACACCATATATTTT
CDR3 protein: CASSSTPGTGDILGNTIYF

clone size: -
J gene: TRBJ2-5
V gene: TRBV6-1
D gene: TRBD1
CDR3 DNA: TGTGCCAGCAGTGAAAGGGACAGGCAAGAGACCCAGTACTTC
CDR3 protein: CASSERDRQETQYF

clone size: -
J gene: TRBJ2-2
V gene: TRBV6-1
D gene: TRBD1
CDR3 DNA: TGTGGCACCTGCGGACAGGGGGCCTGGGACGGGGAGCTGTTTTTT
CDR3 protein: CGTCGQGAWDGELFF

clone size: -
J gene: TRBJ2-7
V gene: TRBV28
D gene: -
CDR3 DNA: TGTGCCAGCAGTTTATTCGCGGGGGCGACCTACGAGCAGTACTTC
CDR3 protein: CASSLFAGATYEQYF

clone size: few
J gene: TRBJ2-5
V gene: TRBV11-2
D gene: -
CDR3 DNA: TGTGCCAGCAGCTTAGTAGCTGCCCAAGAGACCCAGTACTTC
CDR3 protein: CASSLVAAQETQYF

clone size: -
J gene: TRBJ2-2
V gene: TRBV6-5
D gene: TRBD2
CDR3 DNA: TGTGCCAGCAGTTTGGGACTAGCGGGGGGGAATGCCGGCGGGGAGCTGTTTTTT
CDR3 protein: CASSLGLAGGNAGGELFF

clone size: -
J gene: TRBJ2-5
V gene: TRBV7-2
D gene: -
CDR3 DNA: TGTGCCAGCAGCTTTCTTTCGGCGGGGACCCAAGAGACCCAGTACTTC
CDR3 protein: CASSFLSAGTQETQYF

clone size: many
J gene: TRBJ2-3
V gene: TRBV7-2
D gene: TRBD1
CDR3 DNA: TGTGCCAGCAGCGAGGGGGACAGGATCACAGATACGCAGTATTTT
CDR3 protein: CASSEGDRITDTQYF

clone size: -
J gene: TRBJ2-3
V gene: TRBV7-9
D gene: -
CDR3 DNA: TGTGCCAGCAGCCAACCAGACGGAAACACAGATACGCAGTATTTT
CDR3 protein: CASSQPDGNTDTQYF

clone size: -
J gene: TRBJ1-2
V gene: TRBV27
D gene: -
CDR3 DNA: TGTGCCAGCAGTTTAACAGGGTTCATTGGCTATGGCTACACCTTC
CDR3 protein: CASSLTGFIGYGYTF

clone size: -
J gene: TRBJ2-7
V gene: TRBV4-1
D gene: -
CDR3 DNA: TGCGCCAGCAGCCAAGACAGGTCCTACGAGCAGTACTTC
CDR3 protein: CASSQDRSYEQYF

clone size: once
J gene: TRBJ2-7
V gene: TRBV2
D gene: TRBD2
CDR3 DNA: TGTGCCAGCGCCCGAGTAGCGGGGACTTCCTACGAGCAGTACTTC
CDR3 protein: CASARVAGTSYEQYF

clone size: -
J gene: TRBJ2-1
V gene: TRBV7-8
D gene: -
CDR3 DNA: TGTGCCAGTACTTATGGCTCCTACAATGAGCAGTTCTTC
CDR3 protein: CASTYGSYNEQFF

clone size: few
J gene: TRBJ2-3
V gene: TRBV7-6
D gene: -
CDR3 DNA: TGTGCCAGCAGCTCGAGACTAGCCAGCGACAGGGATACGCAGTATTTT
CDR3 protein: CASSSRLASDRDTQYF

clone size: -
J gene: TRBJ2-1
V gene: TRBV7-3
D gene: TRBD1
CDR3 DNA: TGTGCCAGCAGCTTAATTCCCGGACAGGGGGCTATCGCCTACAATGAGCAGTTCTTC
CDR3 protein: CASSLIPGQGAIAYNEQFF

clone size: -
J gene: TRBJ2-7
V gene: TRBV28
D gene: TRBD2
CDR3 DNA: TGTGCCAGCAGGATCGGACTAGCCGGGGTTAGTAAGGAGCAGTACTTC
CDR3 protein: CASRIGLAGVSKEQYF

clone size: -
J gene: TRBJ2-2
V gene: TRBV4-1
D gene: -
CDR3 DNA: TGCGCCAGCGCCTGGTCCACCGGGGAGCTGTTTTTT
CDR3 protein: CASAWSTGELFF